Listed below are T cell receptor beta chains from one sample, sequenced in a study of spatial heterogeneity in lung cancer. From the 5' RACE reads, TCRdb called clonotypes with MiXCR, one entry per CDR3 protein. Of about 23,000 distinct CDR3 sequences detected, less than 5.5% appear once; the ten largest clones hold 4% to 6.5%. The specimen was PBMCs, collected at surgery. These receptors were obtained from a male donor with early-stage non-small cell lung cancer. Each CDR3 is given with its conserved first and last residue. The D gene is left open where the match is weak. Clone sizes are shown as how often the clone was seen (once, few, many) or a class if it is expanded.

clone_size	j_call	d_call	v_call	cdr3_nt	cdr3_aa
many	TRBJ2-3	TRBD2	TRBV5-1	TGCGCCAGCAGCCCTCCCCTAGCGGATAGCACAGATACGCAGTATTTT	CASSPPLADSTDTQYF
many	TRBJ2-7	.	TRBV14	TGTGCCAGCAGCCAAGACGATTGGACAGGGAGGGACGAGCAGTACTTC	CASSQDDWTGRDEQYF
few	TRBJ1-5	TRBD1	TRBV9	TGTGCCAGCAGCGTAGAGGGAGGGGGCGATCAGCCCCAGCATTTT	CASSVEGGGDQPQHF
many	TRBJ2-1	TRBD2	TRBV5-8	TGTGCCAGCAGCTTGCTGCGGGGGGTCTCCTACAATGAGCAGTTCTTC	CASSLLRGVSYNEQFF
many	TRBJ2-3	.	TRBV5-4	TGTGCCAGCAGCTTGGTGCTAGCGTCAGATACGCAGTATTTT	CASSLVLASDTQYF
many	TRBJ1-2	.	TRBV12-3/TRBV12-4	TGTGCCAGCAGTCCCTCCTTGAGTCTCTATGGCTACACCTTC	CASSPSLSLYGYTF
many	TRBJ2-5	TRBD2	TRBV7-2	TGTGCCAGCAGCTGGGGGGGAGGGGCGGAGACCCAGTACTTC	CASSWGGGAETQYF
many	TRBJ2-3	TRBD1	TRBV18	TGTGCCAGCTCACCACCCAACCAGGGGGCCCTACAGTATTTT	CASSPPNQGALQYF
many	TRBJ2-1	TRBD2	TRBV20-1	TGCAGTCTAGCGGGGAGCTCCTACAATGAGCAGTTCTTC	CSLAGSSYNEQFF
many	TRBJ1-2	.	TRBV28	TGTGCCAGCAGCTTAGGGGGCTATGGCTACACCTTC	CASSLGGYGYTF